This TCR beta chain was profiled in a study of human T cells and chemical hapten exposure. One entry per CDR3 protein, called by TCRdb with MiXCR from the RACE reads. This repertoire shows approximately 100,000 distinct CDR3 sequences, approximately 11% found once; its top ten account for 3% to 4%. This clonotype was recorded at least ten times. Time point given: patch test 1, 2 weeks after DPC sensitization. As to treatment: therapeutic diphenylcyclopropenone sensitization with weekly scalp DPC. This CDR3 is built from 12 residues. Looked up from germline, CDR1 is SGHTA and CDR2 is FQGNSA. Trimming took off 4 bases at V and 15 bases at J, with 16 bases between the two ends.

Source: whole blood, taken in connection with sensitization to the hapten diphenylcyclopropenone (DPC). J is TRBJ1-5 and V is TRBV7-2, with D possibly being TRBD1 (5 bases). The receptor comes from a woman aged 35 to 49 with alopecia areata. Some clones in this sample may be carry-over from other donors' samples. CDR3 DNA: TGTGCCAGCAGCTCCGGGACGGCCAACGCGCATTTT. This gives the protein CASSSGTANAHF.